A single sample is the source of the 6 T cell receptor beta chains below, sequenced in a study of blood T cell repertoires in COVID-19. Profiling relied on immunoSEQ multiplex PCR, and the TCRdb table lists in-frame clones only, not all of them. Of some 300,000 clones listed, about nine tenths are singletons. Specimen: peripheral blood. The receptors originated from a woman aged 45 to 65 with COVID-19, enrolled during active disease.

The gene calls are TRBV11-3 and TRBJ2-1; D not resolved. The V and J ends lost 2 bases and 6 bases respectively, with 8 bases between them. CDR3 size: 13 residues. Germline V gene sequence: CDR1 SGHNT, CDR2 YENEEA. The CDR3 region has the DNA TGTGCCAGCAGCTTAACTCAAATCAATGAGCAGTTCTTC. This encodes CASSLTQINEQFF. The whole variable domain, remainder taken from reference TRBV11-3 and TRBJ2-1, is EAGVVQSPRYKIIEKKQPVAFWCNPISGHNTLYWYLQNLGQGPELLIRYENEEAVDDSQLPKDRFSAERLKGVDSTLKIQPAELGDSAVYLCASSLTQINEQFFGPGTRLTVL.

In DNA form, the CDR3 reads TGCGCCAGCAGCTTGGCGACTAGCGAACAAGAGACCCAGTACTTC. Translation: CASSLATSEQETQYF. The chain links TRBV5-1 to TRBJ2-5; 8 bases align to TRBD2. CDR1 SGHRS and CDR2 YFSETQ come from the germline V gene. There are 15 residues in the CDR3. V dropped 0 bases and J dropped 2; count of bases not matched to a gene: 3. Filled out from reference TRBV5-1 and TRBJ2-5, the complete variable domain reads KAGVTQTPRYLIKTRGQQVTLSCSPISGHRSVSWYQQTPGQGLQFLFEYFSETQRNKGNFPGRFSGRQFSNSRSEMNVSTLELGDSALYLCASSLATSEQETQYFGPGTRLLVL.

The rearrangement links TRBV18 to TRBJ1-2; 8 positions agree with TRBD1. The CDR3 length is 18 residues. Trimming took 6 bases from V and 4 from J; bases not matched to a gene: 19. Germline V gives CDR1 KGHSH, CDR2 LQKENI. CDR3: CASSPAEGRGQAPYGYTF. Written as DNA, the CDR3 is TGTGCCAGCTCCCCGGCGGAGGGGCGGGGACAGGCGCCCTATGGCTACACCTTC.

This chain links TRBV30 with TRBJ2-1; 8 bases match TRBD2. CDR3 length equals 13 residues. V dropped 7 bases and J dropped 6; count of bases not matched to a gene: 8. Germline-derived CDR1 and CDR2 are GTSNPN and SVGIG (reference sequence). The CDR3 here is CASLAGPANEQFF. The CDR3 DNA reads TGTGCCTCCTTAGCGGGACCGGCCAATGAGCAGTTCTTC.

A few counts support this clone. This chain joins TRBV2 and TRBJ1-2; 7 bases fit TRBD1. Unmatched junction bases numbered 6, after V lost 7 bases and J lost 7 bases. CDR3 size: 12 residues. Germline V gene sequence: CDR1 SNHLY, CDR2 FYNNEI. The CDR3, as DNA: TGTGCCAGCATCCGCTACAGGGGTGGCTACACCTTC. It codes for CASIRYRGGYTF.

The CDR3 spells CASSQDLRGLASSTDTQYF. In DNA, the CDR3 is TGTGCCAGCAGCCAAGATCTCCGAGGACTAGCGTCTAGCACAGATACGCAGTATTTT. The chain has TRBV4-2 and TRBJ2-3; the match to TRBD2 covers 9 bases. Germline V gene lookup returns CDR1 LGHNA and CDR2 YNFKEQ. Unmatched junction bases numbered 10, after V lost 0 bases and J lost 0 bases. The CDR3 runs 19 residues.